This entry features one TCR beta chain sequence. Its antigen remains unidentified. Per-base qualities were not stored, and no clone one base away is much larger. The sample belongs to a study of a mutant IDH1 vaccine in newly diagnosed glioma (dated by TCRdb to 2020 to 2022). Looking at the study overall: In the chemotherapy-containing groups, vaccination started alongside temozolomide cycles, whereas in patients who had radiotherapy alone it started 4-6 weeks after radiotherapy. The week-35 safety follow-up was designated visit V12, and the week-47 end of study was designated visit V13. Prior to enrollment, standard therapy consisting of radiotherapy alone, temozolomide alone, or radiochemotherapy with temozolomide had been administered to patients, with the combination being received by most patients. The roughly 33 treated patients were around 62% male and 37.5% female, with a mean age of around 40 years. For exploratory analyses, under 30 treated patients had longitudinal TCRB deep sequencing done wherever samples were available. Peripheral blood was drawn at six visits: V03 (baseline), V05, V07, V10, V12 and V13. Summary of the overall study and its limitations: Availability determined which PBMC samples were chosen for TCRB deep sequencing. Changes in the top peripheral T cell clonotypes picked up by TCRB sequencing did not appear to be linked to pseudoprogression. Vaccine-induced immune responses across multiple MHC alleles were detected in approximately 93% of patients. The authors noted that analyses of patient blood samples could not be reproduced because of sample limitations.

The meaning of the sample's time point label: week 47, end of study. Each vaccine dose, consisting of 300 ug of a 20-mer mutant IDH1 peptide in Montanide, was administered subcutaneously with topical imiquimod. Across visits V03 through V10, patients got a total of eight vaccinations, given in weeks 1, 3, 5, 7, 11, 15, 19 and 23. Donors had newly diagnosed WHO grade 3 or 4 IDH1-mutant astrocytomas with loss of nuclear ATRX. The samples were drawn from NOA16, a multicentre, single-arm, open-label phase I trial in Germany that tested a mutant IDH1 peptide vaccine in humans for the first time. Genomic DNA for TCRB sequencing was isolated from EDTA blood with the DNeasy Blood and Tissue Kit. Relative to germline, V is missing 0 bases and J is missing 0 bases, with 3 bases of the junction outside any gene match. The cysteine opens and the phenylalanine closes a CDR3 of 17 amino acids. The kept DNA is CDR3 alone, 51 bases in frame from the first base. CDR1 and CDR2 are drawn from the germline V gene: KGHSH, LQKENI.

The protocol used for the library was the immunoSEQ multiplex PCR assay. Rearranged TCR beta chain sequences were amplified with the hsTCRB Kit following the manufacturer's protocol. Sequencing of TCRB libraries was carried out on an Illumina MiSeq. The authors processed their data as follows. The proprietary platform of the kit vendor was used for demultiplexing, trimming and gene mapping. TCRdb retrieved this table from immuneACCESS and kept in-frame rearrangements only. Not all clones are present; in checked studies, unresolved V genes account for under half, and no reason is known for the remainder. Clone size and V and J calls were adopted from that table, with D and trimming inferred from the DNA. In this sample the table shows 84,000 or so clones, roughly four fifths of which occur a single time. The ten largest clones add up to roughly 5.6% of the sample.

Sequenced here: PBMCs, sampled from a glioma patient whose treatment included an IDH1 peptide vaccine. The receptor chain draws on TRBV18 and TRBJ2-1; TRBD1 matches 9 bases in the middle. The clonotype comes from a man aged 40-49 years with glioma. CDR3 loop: CASSPPTGQGSYNEQFF. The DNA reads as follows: TGTGCCAGCTCACCACCCACGGGACAGGGCTCCTACAATGAGCAGTTCTTC. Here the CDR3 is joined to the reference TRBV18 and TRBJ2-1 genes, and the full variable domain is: NAGVMQNPRHLVRRRGQEARLRCSPMKGHSHVYWYRQLPEEGLKFMVYLQKENIIDESGMPKERFSAEFPKEGPSILRIQQVVRGDSAAYFCASSPPTGQGSYNEQFFGPGTRLTVL.